The clone carrying this TCR beta chain has just a few counts. Its antigen is as yet unknown. Orbital computed tomography and thyroid ultrasound, together with serum TRAb and thyroxine and clinical symptoms, were used for diagnoses. It was RNA transcripts that yielded the amplified TCR beta CDR3 regions. The HTBI primer set was used in a first-round RT-PCR of the TCR CDR3. MiXCR, applied by TCRdb to the multiplex PCR reads, yields one record per CDR3 protein. The sample has hundreds of thousands of distinct CDR3 sequences, more than 20% seen once. The data originate from a study of T cells in Graves' hyperthyroidism and ophthalmopathy. Across the study: Peripheral blood specimens were obtained at initial diagnosis, prior to any treatment.

Study-wide findings and caveats: Ophthalmopathy could be told apart from stable hyperthyroidism with a 13 V-J model.

The CDR3 is 14 residues long. The junction had 10 bases not matched to a gene; V was cut back by 6 bases and J by 8 bases. Germline V lookup: CDR1 MDHEN, CDR2 SYDVKM. This clonotype originated in a man aged 25-40 years with Graves' ophthalmopathy. The specimen sequenced was blood. The rearrangement joins TRBV28 to TRBJ1-2; 9 bases line up with TRBD1. DNA of the CDR3: TGTGCCAGCAGGGAGCGAACAGGGGGCGGAGGCTACACCTTC. Protein sequence: CASRERTGGGGYTF.